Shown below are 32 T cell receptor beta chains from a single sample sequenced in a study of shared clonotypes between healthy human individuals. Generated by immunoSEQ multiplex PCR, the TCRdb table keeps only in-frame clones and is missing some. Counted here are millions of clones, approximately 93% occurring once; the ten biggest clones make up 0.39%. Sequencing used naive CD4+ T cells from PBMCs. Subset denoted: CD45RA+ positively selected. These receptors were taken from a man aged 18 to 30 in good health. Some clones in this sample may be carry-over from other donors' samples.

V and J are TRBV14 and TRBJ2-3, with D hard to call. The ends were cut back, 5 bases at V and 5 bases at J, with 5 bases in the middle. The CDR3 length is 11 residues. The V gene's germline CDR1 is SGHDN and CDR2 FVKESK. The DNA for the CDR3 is TGTGCCAGCAGCTCCGGAGATACGCAGTATTTT. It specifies CASSSGDTQYF.

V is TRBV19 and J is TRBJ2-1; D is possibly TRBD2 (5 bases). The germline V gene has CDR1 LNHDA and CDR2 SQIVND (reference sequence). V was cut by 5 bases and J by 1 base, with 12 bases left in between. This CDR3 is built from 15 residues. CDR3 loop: CASSEGLPSYNEQFF. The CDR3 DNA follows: TGTGCCAGTAGTGAGGGCCTTCCTTCCTACAATGAGCAGTTCTTC.

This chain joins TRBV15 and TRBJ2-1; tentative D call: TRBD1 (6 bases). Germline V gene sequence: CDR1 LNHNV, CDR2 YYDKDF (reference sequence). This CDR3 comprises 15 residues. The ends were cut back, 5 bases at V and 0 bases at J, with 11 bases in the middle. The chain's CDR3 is CATSQGQYSYNEQFF. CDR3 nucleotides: TGTGCCACCAGCCAAGGACAGTACTCCTACAATGAGCAGTTCTTC.

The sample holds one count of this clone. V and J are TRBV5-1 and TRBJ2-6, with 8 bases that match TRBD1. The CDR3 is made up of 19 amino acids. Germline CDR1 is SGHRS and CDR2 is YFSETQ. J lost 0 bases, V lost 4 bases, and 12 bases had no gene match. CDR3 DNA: TGCGCCAGCAGCCCACGCCCACAGGGGGTAGCCTCTGGGGCCAACGTCCTGACTTTC. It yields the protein CASSPRPQGVASGANVLTF. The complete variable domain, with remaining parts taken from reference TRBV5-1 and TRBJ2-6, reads KAGVTQTPRYLIKTRGQQVTLSCSPISGHRSVSWYQQTPGQGLQFLFEYFSETQRNKGNFPGRFSGRQFSNSRSEMNVSTLELGDSALYLCASSPRPQGVASGANVLTFGAGSRLTVL.

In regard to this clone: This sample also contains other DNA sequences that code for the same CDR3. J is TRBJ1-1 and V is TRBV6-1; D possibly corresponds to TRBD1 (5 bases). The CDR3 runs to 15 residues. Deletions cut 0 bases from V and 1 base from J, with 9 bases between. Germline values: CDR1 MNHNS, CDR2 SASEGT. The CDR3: CASSEARGPNTEAFF. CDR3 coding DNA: TGTGCCAGCAGTGAAGCGAGGGGACCGAACACTGAAGCTTTCTTT.

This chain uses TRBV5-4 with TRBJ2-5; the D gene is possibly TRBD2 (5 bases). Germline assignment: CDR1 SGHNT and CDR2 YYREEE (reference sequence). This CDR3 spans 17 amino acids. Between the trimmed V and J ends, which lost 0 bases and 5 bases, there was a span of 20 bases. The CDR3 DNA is TGTGCCAGCAGCTTGGAAGTGCGGAGAAAGACGGGGGAGACCCAGTACTTC. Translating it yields CASSLEVRRKTGETQYF.

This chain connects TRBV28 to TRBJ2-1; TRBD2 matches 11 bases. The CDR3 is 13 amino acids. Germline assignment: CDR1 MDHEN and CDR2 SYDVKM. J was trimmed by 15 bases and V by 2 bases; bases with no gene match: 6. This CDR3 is CASSLQTSGSTFF. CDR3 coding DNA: TGTGCCAGCAGTTTACAAACTAGCGGGAGTACGTTCTTC.

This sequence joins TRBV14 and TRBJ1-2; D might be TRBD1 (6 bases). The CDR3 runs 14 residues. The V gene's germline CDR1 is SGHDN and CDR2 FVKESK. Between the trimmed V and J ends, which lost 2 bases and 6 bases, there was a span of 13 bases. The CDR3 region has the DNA TGTGCCAGCAGCCAAACTACAGGGTACAATGGCTACACCTTC. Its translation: CASSQTTGYNGYTF.

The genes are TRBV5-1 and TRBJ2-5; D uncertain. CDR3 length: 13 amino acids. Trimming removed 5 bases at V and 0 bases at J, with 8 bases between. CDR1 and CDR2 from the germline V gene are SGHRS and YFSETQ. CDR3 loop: CASSRSDQETQYF. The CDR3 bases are TGCGCCAGCAGTAGGTCAGACCAAGAGACCCAGTACTTC. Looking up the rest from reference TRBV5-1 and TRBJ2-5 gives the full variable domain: KAGVTQTPRYLIKTRGQQVTLSCSPISGHRSVSWYQQTPGQGLQFLFEYFSETQRNKGNFPGRFSGRQFSNSRSEMNVSTLELGDSALYLCASSRSDQETQYFGPGTRLLVL.

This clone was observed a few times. In DNA, the CDR3 is TGTGCCAGCAGCCTGCTCGGACGGGCCGGCGGCTACACCTTC. The encoded protein is CASSLLGRAGGYTF. The rearrangement links TRBV28 to TRBJ1-2; D gene unclear. The CDR3 has 14 residues. Germline V gene lookup returns CDR1 MDHEN and CDR2 SYDVKM. V was trimmed by 6 bases and J by 8 bases, leaving 19 bases between them.

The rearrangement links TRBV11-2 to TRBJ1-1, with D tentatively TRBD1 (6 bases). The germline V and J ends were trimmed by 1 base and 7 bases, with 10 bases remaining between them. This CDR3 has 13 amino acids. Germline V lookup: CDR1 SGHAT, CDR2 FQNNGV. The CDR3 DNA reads TGTGCCAGCAGCTTAGTGGGGGCAGGTGAAGCTTTCTTT. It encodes CASSLVGAGEAFF. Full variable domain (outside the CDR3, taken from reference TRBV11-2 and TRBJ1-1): EAGVAQSPRYKIIEKRQSVAFWCNPISGHATLYWYQQILGQGPKLLIQFQNNGVVDDSQLPKDRFSAERLKGVDSTLKIQPAKLEDSAVYLCASSLVGAGEAFFGQGTRLTVV.

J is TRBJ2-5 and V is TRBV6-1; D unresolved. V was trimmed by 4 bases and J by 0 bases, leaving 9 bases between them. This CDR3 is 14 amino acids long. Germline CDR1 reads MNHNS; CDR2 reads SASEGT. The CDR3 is CASSGHGHQETQYF. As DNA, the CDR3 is TGTGCCAGCAGTGGTCACGGTCACCAAGAGACCCAGTACTTC.

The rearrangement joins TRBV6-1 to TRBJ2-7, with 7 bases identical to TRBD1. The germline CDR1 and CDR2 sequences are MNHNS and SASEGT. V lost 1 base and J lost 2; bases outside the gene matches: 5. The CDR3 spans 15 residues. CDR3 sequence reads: CASSEEGAIPYEQYF. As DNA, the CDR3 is TGTGCCAGCAGTGAAGAGGGGGCAATACCCTACGAGCAGTACTTC.

This CDR3 is CASSYTGGAVDEKLFF. CDR3 coding DNA: TGTGCCAGCTCATATACAGGGGGCGCAGTCGATGAAAAACTGTTTTTT. The chain has TRBV18 and TRBJ1-4; 9 bases line up with TRBD1. The CDR3 covers 16 residues. The V segment lost 5 bases and the J segment 6 bases; nucleotides outside the gene matches: 10. In germline, CDR1 is KGHSH, CDR2 LQKENI.

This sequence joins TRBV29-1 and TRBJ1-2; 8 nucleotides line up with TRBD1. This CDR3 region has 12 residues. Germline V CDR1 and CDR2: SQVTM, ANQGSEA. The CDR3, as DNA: TGCAGGGAGATACAGGGGGGCAATGGCTACACCTTC. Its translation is CREIQGGNGYTF.

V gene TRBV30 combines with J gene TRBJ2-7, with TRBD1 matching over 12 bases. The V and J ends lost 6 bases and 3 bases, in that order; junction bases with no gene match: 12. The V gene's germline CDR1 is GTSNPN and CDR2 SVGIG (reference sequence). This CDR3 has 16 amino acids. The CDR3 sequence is CACTPGQGARGYEQYF. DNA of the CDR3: TGTGCCTGCACCCCGGGACAGGGGGCGCGCGGCTACGAGCAGTACTTC.

CDR3 in DNA: TGCGCCAGCGGGGTCGGTTCCCAAGAGACCCAGTACTTC. This codes for CASGVGSQETQYF. V usage is TRBV5-1 and J usage is TRBJ2-5; D unclear. CDR3 length: 13 amino acids. V gave up 7 bases and J gave up 1 base, with 11 bases separating them. Germline V gives CDR1 SGHRS, CDR2 YFSETQ.

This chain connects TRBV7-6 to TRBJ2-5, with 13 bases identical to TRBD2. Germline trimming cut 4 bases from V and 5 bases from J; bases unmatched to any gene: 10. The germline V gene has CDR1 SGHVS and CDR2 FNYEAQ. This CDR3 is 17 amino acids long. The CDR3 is CASSSPGLAGIWETQYF. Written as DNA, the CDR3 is TGTGCCAGCAGCTCACCGGGACTAGCGGGAATTTGGGAGACCCAGTACTTC.

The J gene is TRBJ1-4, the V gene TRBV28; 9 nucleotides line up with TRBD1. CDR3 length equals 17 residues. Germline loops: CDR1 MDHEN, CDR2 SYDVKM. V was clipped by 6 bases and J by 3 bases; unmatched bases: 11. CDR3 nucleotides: TGTGCCAGCAGAACCCCGGGGGGGACAGGGCCTAATGAAAAACTGTTTTTT. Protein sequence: CASRTPGGTGPNEKLFF.

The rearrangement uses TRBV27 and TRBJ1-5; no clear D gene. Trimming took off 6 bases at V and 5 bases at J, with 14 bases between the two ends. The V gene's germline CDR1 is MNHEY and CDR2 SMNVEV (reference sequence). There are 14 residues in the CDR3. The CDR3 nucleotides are TGTGCCAGCAGCCCTAAGCGCCAATATCAGCCCCAGCATTTT. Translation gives CASSPKRQYQPQHF.

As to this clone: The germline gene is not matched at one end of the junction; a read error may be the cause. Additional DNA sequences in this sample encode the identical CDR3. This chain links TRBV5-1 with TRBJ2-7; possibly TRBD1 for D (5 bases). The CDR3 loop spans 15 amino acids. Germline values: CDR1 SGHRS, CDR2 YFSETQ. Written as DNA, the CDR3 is TGCGCCAGCAGCTTAGGTGGCACAGGCTCCCACGAGCAGTACTTC. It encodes CASSLGGTGSHEQYF. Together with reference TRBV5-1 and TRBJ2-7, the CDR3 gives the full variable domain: KAGVTQTPRYLIKTRGQQVTLSCSPISGHRSVSWYQQTPGQGLQFLFEYFSETQRNKGNFPGRFSGRQFSNSRSEMNVSTLELGDSALYLCASSLGGTGSHEQYFGPGTRLTVT.

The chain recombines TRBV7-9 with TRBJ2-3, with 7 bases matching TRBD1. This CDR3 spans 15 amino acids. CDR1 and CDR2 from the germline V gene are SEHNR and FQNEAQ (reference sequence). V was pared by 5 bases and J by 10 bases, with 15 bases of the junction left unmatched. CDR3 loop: CASSHRQGQPRAQYF. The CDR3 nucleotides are TGTGCCAGCAGCCACCGTCAGGGACAGCCCCGCGCGCAGTATTTT.

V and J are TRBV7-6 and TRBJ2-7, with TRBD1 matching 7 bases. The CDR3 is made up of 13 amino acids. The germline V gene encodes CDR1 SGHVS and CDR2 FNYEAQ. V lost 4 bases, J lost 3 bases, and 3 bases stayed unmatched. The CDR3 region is CASSSGQNYEQYF. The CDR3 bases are TGTGCCAGCAGCTCGGGACAGAACTACGAGCAGTACTTC.

DNA of the CDR3: TGTGCCAGTAGCACTCCAGGGGCCAGGGACACTGAAGCTTTCTTT. Its translation is CASSTPGARDTEAFF. The V and J genes are TRBV19 and TRBJ1-1; weak D call: TRBD1 (6 bases). The V end was cut by 6 bases, the J end by 3 bases, with 17 bases between. The V gene's germline CDR1 is LNHDA and CDR2 SQIVND (reference sequence). This CDR3 has 15 residues.

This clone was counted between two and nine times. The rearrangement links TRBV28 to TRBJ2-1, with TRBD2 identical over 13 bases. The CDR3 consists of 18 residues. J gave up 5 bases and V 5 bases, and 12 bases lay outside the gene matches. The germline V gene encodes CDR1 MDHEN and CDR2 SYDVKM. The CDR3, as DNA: TGTGCCAGCAGTCGTTCGATCGGACTAGCGGGAGTAGACAATGAGCAGTTCTTC. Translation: CASSRSIGLAGVDNEQFF.

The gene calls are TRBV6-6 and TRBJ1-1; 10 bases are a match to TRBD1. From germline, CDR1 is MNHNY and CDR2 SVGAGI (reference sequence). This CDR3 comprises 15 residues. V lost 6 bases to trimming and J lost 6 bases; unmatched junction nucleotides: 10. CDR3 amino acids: CASSPGQGSSAEAFF. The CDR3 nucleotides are TGTGCCAGCAGCCCGGGACAGGGGTCGTCGGCTGAAGCTTTCTTT.

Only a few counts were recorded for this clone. For the CDR3, the DNA is TGTGCCTCTGAGGACAGGCACTATGGCTACACCTTC. It encodes CASEDRHYGYTF. The rearrangement uses TRBV19 and TRBJ1-2, with 7 positions matching TRBD1. With V trimmed by 11 bases and J by 3 bases, 6 bases remained unmatched. CDR3 length equals 12 residues. CDR1 LNHDA and CDR2 SQIVND come from the germline V gene (reference sequence).

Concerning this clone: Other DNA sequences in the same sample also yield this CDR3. CDR3 bases: TGTGCCAGCTCACCAGATACCGGGGAGCTGTTTTTT. It encodes CASSPDTGELFF. V usage is TRBV18 and J usage is TRBJ2-2; D is unresolved. The germline gives CDR1 KGHSH, CDR2 LQKENI. V lost 2 bases and J 5 bases, leaving 3 bases between the germline ends. This CDR3 has 12 amino acids.

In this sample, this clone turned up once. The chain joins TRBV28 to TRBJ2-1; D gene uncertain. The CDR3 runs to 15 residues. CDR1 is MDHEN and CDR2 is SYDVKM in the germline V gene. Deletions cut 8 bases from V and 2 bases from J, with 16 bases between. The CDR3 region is CASSLGSSTYNEQFF. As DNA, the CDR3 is TGTGCCAGCTCCCTGGGGTCCTCAACCTACAATGAGCAGTTCTTC.

CDR3 sequence: CASSFGDSYYGYTF. The CDR3 DNA reads TGTGCCAGCAGCTTCGGGGACTCATACTATGGCTACACCTTC. The chain uses TRBV11-2 and TRBJ1-2; D is possibly TRBD1 (5 bases). The CDR3 sequence is 14 residues long. Trimming cost V 3 bases and J 3 bases, with 11 bases left between them. Per the germline V gene, CDR1 is SGHAT and CDR2 is FQNNGV. Full variable domain (outside the CDR3, taken from reference TRBV11-2 and TRBJ1-2): EAGVAQSPRYKIIEKRQSVAFWCNPISGHATLYWYQQILGQGPKLLIQFQNNGVVDDSQLPKDRFSAERLKGVDSTLKIQPAKLEDSAVYLCASSFGDSYYGYTFGSGTRLTVV.

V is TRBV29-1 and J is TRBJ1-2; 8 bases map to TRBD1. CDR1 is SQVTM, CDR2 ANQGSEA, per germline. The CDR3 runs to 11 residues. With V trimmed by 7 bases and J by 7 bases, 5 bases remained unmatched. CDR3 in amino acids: CSARTGLGYTF. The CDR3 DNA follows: TGCAGCGCCCGGACAGGGCTTGGCTACACCTTC.

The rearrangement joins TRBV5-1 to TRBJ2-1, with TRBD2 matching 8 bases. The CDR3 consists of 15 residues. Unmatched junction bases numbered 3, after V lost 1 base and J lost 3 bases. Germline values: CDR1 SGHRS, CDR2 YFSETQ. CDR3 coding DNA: TGCGCCAGCAGCTTGACGGCGGGAGGCTACAATGAGCAGTTCTTC. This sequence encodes CASSLTAGGYNEQFF.